The source of this T cell receptor beta chain is a study of T cell repertoires in cytomegalovirus infection. TCRdb reanalysed the reads using MiXCR and keeps one entry per CDR3 protein. The data hold 250,000 to 350,000 distinct CDR3 sequences, with more than 20% observed a single time. The trim removed 1 base at V and 4 bases at J, leaving 1 base unmatched. Germline V lookup: CDR1 SQVTM, CDR2 ANQGSEA. CDR3 length: 14 amino acids. Sequencing was done on a sample of PBMCs. This sequence joins TRBV29-1 and TRBJ2-1, with 10 bases lining up with TRBD2. This sequence originates from a human donor in good health (CMV status not recorded). Some clones in this sample may be carry-over from other donors' samples. CDR3 sequence (DNA): TGCAGCGTTGAAGGGACTAGCGGTTACAATGAGCAGTTCTTC. Protein sequence: CSVEGTSGYNEQFF.